The T cell receptor beta chain under discussion was sequenced for a study of technical replicates of blood from a few donors. The data were produced by immunoSEQ multiplex PCR, yet TCRdb's version contains in-frame clones alone and is incomplete. The sample has 95,000 to 100,000 clones, 96% seen once; the top ten hold 0.21%. Per the germline V gene, CDR1 is LGHNA and CDR2 is YNFKEQ. The CDR3 extends over 14 amino acids. Trimming cost V 3 bases and J 9 bases; bases outside gene matches: 7. This sequence joins TRBV4-2 and TRBJ2-2, with TRBD2 matching 7 bases. The sequence was collected from a human donor in good health. Sample: T cells isolated from PBMCs. The CDR3 reads CASSHVTSERELFF. The DNA for the CDR3 is TGTGCCAGCAGCCATGTCACTAGCGAAAGGGAGCTGTTTTTT.